In this sample, the clone carrying this T cell receptor (beta chain) turned up a few times. Trimming removed 7 bases from V and 2 bases from J, with 15 bases in between. CDR1 is SGHVS, CDR2 FQNEAQ, per germline. There are 14 residues in the CDR3. Sample time point: after neoadjuvant nivolumab, at surgical resection. This specimen comes from a study of neoadjuvant anti-PD-1 for oral cavity cancer. Here immunoSEQ multiplex PCR was the method, and the copy in TCRdb shows in-frame clones only, minus some. The table records approximately 68,000 clones, 86% of them present only once. This clonotype originated in a person aged 40 to 85 with oral cavity squamous cell carcinoma. The chain recombines TRBV7-8 with TRBJ2-7; the D gene could be TRBD1 or TRBD2 (5 bases each). The material sequenced was PBMCs, taken after nivolumab (anti-PD-1) treatment. The CDR3 DNA follows: TGTGCCAGCACCCCGGGACGGCTTGCCTACGAGCAGTACTTC. This gives the protein CASTPGRLAYEQYF.